This T cell receptor (beta chain) was recovered during a study of OX40 agonist ivuxolimab in advanced cancers. Assay: immunoSEQ multiplex PCR; the TCRdb copy retains only in-frame clones and omits some. The sample carries more than 45,000 clones, about 89% recorded once. CDR1 LGHNA and CDR2 YSLEER come from the germline V gene. V lost 0 bases, J lost 0 bases, and 17 bases lay in between. The CDR3 is 19 amino acids. This receptor was obtained from an adult with an advanced solid tumor such as melanoma, head and neck, liver or kidney cancer. This sequence joins TRBV4-3 and TRBJ2-2; the D gene is possibly TRBD2 (5 bases). The specimen comprised CD4+ or CD8+ T cells sorted from blood, sampled in a trial of the OX40 agonist ivuxolimab. The chain's CDR3 is CASSQDNQRLVANTGELFF. The CDR3 coding sequence is TGCGCCAGCAGCCAAGATAACCAGCGGCTAGTGGCGAACACCGGGGAGCTGTTTTTT.